These T cell receptor beta chains were read from a single sample in a study of Ad26.COV2.S vaccination and SARS-CoV-2 variants. Sequenced by immunoSEQ multiplex PCR; TCRdb stores in-frame clones only, minus some. This sample has more than 300,000 clones, with 85% found just once. The starting material was peripheral blood, obtained in a trial of Ad26.COV2.S vaccine versus placebo. The source of these receptors is a person between 18 and 65 years old who received the Ad26.COV2.S COVID-19 vaccine or a placebo. CDR3s include the opening cysteine and the closing phenylalanine or tryptophan. D genes are given only for firm matches. Size tells how often a clone was seen (once, few, many) or the class of an expanded clone, and some rows leave it out.

>NA|15|TRBJ2-2|NA|TRBV2
TGTGCCAGCAGTCAGGACGGCACGAACACCGGGGAGCTGTTTTTT
CASSQDGTNTGELFF
>NA|14|TRBJ2-5|NA|TRBV15
TGTGCCACCAGCAGAGGAGGGGGTGGGGAGACCCAGTACTTC
CATSRGGGGETQYF
>TRBD2|15|TRBJ2-4|NA|TRBV2
TGTGCCAGCAGTGCCGACCATATGACTAGCGGAATTCAGTACTTC
CASSADHMTSGIQYF
>NA|15|TRBJ2-1|NA|TRBV5-5
TGTGCCAGCAATACCCGGGACAAGGCCCATAATGAGCAGTTCTTC
CASNTRDKAHNEQFF
>TRBD1|15|TRBJ2-3|NA|TRBV5-6
TGTGCCAGCAGCCTTACAGGGGGACCCACAGATACGCAGTATTTT
CASSLTGGPTDTQYF
>TRBD1|14|TRBJ1-1|NA|TRBV27
TGTGCCAGCAGGGACGACAGGGTATTCTCTGAAGCTTTCTTT
CASRDDRVFSEAFF
>NA|14|TRBJ2-1|NA|TRBV7-2
TGTGCCAGCAGCACTGGGACCGCCTACAATGAGCAGTTCTTC
CASSTGTAYNEQFF
>NA|14|TRBJ1-3|NA|TRBV11-2
TGTGCCAGCAGCCGCCAGGGATATGGAAACACCATATATTTT
CASSRQGYGNTIYF
>TRBD1|16|TRBJ1-2|NA|TRBV9
TGTGCCAGCAGCGCCCCCGGGACAGGGAAATTGGATGGCTACACCTTC
CASSAPGTGKLDGYTF
>NA|15|TRBJ1-1|NA|TRBV7-9
TGTGCCAGCAGCCCCCGTGAACGGTTGAACACTGAAGCTTTCTTT
CASSPRERLNTEAFF
>NA|17|TRBJ1-5|NA|TRBV4-2
TGTGCCAGCAGCCAAAATCCGGGAGGGGTTAGTCATCAGCCCCAGCATTTT
CASSQNPGGVSHQPQHF
>NA|15|TRBJ1-2|once|TRBV2
TGTGCCAGCAGTGACGCGGTAGCCTTGAACTATGGCTACACCTTC
CASSDAVALNYGYTF
>TRBD1|15|TRBJ1-5|few|TRBV7-8
TGTGCCAGCAGCAACAGACAGGGTGATAGTCAGCCCCAGCATTTT
CASSNRQGDSQPQHF
>NA|15|TRBJ1-1|NA|TRBV15
TGTGCCACCAGCAGAGATCGGGGGGTAGGCACTGAAGCTTTCTTT
CATSRDRGVGTEAFF
>NA|14|TRBJ2-2|NA|TRBV21-1
TGTGCCAGCAGACTACAGCGTTACACCGGGGAGCTGTTTTTT
CASRLQRYTGELFF
>NA|17|TRBJ1-3|NA|TRBV10-1
TGCGCCAGCAGGCGCCCCGCACTACTGAACTCTGGAAACACCATATATTTT
CASRRPALLNSGNTIYF
>NA|14|TRBJ2-7|NA|TRBV11-1
TGTGCCAGCAGCTATTTCCAGGGCACCTACGAGCAGTACTTC
CASSYFQGTYEQYF
>TRBD1|16|TRBJ2-7|NA|TRBV6-5
TGTGCCAGCAGTTACTCGCCAACAGGGGACACCTACGAGCAGTACTTC
CASSYSPTGDTYEQYF
>NA|14|TRBJ1-1|NA|TRBV9
TGTGCCAGCAGCGTAGAACCGATGAACACTGAAGCTTTCTTT
CASSVEPMNTEAFF
>TRBD1|17|TRBJ1-1|NA|TRBV11-3
TGTGCCAGCAGCCATAGTCAGGACAGGGGGGCGAACACTGAAGCTTTCTTT
CASSHSQDRGANTEAFF
>NA|16|TRBJ2-5|NA|TRBV25-1
TGTGCCAGAAGGGGGAGGAGCGGGCCCCCCCTGGAGACCCAGTACTTC
CARRGRSGPPLETQYF
>NA|16|TRBJ2-5|NA|TRBV14
TGTGCCAGCAGCCAAGAAGGGGCAGGGCCACAAGAGACCCAGTACTTC
CASSQEGAGPQETQYF
>TRBD1|13|TRBJ2-1|NA|TRBV11-3
TGTGCCAGCAGCTTAGCGGCCAGGGGGGAGCAGTTCTTC
CASSLAARGEQFF
>NA|13|TRBJ1-6|once|TRBV6-5
TGTGCCAGCAGCAACGGGTATAATTCACCCCTCCACTTT
CASSNGYNSPLHF
>NA|18|TRBJ1-5|NA|TRBV7-2
TGTGCCAGCAGCTTAGTCAGGGTCCGGGAAGAGCAATGGCAGCCCCAGCATTTT
CASSLVRVREEQWQPQHF
>TRBD1|14|TRBJ1-5|once|TRBV10-3
TGTGCCATCAGGGGGACAGGGAGTATGCAGCCCCAGCATTTT
CAIRGTGSMQPQHF
>NA|18|TRBJ1-4|NA|TRBV5-6
TGTGCCAGCAGCTTGAATAAAGGCCGGGGGTTTGCTAATGAAAAACTGTTTTTT
CASSLNKGRGFANEKLFF
>NA|12|TRBJ1-5|NA|TRBV24-1
TGTGCCACCAGTGATTTCACGGGGGCCCAGCATTTT
CATSDFTGAQHF
>TRBD1|15|TRBJ2-1|once|TRBV27
TGTGCCAGCAGAGTGGGCAACAGGGGCTACAATGAGCAGTTCTTC
CASRVGNRGYNEQFF
>NA|13|TRBJ1-2|NA|TRBV5-1
TGCGCCAGCAGCTTGGAACAAAACTATGGCTACACCTTC
CASSLEQNYGYTF
>NA|15|TRBJ1-3|NA|TRBV9
TGTGCCAGCAGCGTTACCGGGGCCTCTGGAAACACCATATATTTT
CASSVTGASGNTIYF
>NA|13|TRBJ1-3|once|TRBV5-1
TGCGCCAGCAGCAGGGACCTTGGAAACACCATATATTTT
CASSRDLGNTIYF
>NA|14|TRBJ2-7|NA|TRBV28
TGTGCCAGCAGTTTATCCCCGGGGACCTACGAGCAGTACTTC
CASSLSPGTYEQYF
>NA|13|TRBJ1-4|NA|TRBV5-1
TGCGCCAGCGACGAGGGGCGAGGGGAAAAACTGTTTTTT
CASDEGRGEKLFF
>TRBD1|15|TRBJ2-5|NA|TRBV28
TGTGCCAGCAGCCATCCGGACAGGGTTGGTAGGTCCCAGTACTTC
CASSHPDRVGRSQYF
>TRBD1|13|TRBJ1-2|NA|TRBV28
TGTGCCAGCGCGCCGGGACAGGGATATGGCTACACCTTC
CASAPGQGYGYTF
>NA|13|TRBJ2-1|once|TRBV5-1
TGCGCCAGCAGCTTGGCTGTCCCCCGGGAGCAGTTCTTC
CASSLAVPREQFF
>NA|14|TRBJ2-7|few|TRBV10-2
TGCGCCAGCAGTATCCCCGGGCGACCCTACGAGCAGTACTTC
CASSIPGRPYEQYF
>NA|11|TRBJ2-3|NA|TRBV7-9
TGTGCCAGCAGCCTTACAGATACGCAGTATTTT
CASSLTDTQYF
>NA|16|TRBJ1-2|NA|TRBV4-1
TGCGCCAGCAGCCAAGGTTGGGCAGGGCCTATGTTGGGCTACACCTTC
CASSQGWAGPMLGYTF
>NA|13|TRBJ1-1|NA|TRBV27
TGTGCCAGCAGTTTATCGGGCCGGAAGGCCGCTTTCTTT
CASSLSGRKAAFF
>TRBD1|15|TRBJ2-1|NA|TRBV19
TGTGCCAGTAGCGGGACAGGGGGAGGCTACAATGAGCAGTTCTTC
CASSGTGGGYNEQFF
>NA|13|TRBJ1-2|NA|TRBV7-8
TGTGCCAGCAGCTTAGAACAGATCTATGGCTACACCTTC
CASSLEQIYGYTF
>NA|17|TRBJ1-6|NA|TRBV7-2
TGTGCCAGCAGCTTAGGACAGCTTAGCTCCTATAATTCACCCCTCCACTTT
CASSLGQLSSYNSPLHF
>NA|17|TRBJ1-2|NA|TRBV10-3
TGTGCCATCAGTGCTCCGCCAGGGCAGGCAGCTAACTATGGCTACACCTTC
CAISAPPGQAANYGYTF
>TRBD1|15|TRBJ2-2|NA|TRBV5-6
TGTGCCAGCAGGGTCGGACAGGGAAACACCGGGGAGCTGTTTTTT
CASRVGQGNTGELFF
>NA|14|TRBJ2-3|NA|TRBV18
TGTGCCAGCTCACGGACGGGGAACGGAGATACGCAGTATTTT
CASSRTGNGDTQYF
>NA|16|TRBJ2-5|NA|TRBV5-6
TGTGCCAGCAGCTTGCTACGGGGGGCTGATCAAGAGACCCAGTACTTC
CASSLLRGADQETQYF
>TRBD1|15|TRBJ2-5|once|TRBV5-8
TGTGCCAGCAGCTCGGAAGGGGGCTGGTGGGAGACCCAGTACTTC
CASSSEGGWWETQYF
>TRBD2|14|TRBJ2-5|few|TRBV6-5
TGTGCCAGCAGTTCCGGGACTACAATTCAAACCCAGTACTTC
CASSSGTTIQTQYF
>NA|14|TRBJ1-5|few|TRBV19
TGTGCCAGTAGTATAGTTAATAGCAATCAGCCCCAGCATTTT
CASSIVNSNQPQHF
>NA|12|TRBJ1-2|NA|TRBV2
TGTGCCAGCAGTGAGACGGACTATGGCTACACCTTC
CASSETDYGYTF
>TRBD1|15|TRBJ1-3|once|TRBV27
TGTGCCAGCAGGGGGGACAGGAGCTCTGGAAACACCATATATTTT
CASRGDRSSGNTIYF
>NA|12|TRBJ2-7|NA|TRBV30
TGTGCCTGGGGACCGTTACCGTACGAGCAGTACTTC
CAWGPLPYEQYF
>NA|14|TRBJ1-2|NA|TRBV2
TGTGCCAGCAGCCTCACCCCGGGCAACTATGGCTACACCTTC
CASSLTPGNYGYTF
>TRBD1|15|TRBJ1-1|many|TRBV11-3
TGTGCCAGCAGCTTATCCAACAGGGGAATCACTGAAGCTTTCTTT
CASSLSNRGITEAFF
>NA|12|TRBJ2-1|NA|TRBV2
TGTGCCAGCAGTGGAGCGGCTCTGGGGCAGTTCTTC
CASSGAALGQFF
>NA|13|TRBJ1-2|NA|TRBV6-1
TGTGCCAGCGGGGACCACAGGACTAGGGGCTACACCTTC
CASGDHRTRGYTF
>NA|14|TRBJ2-7|once|TRBV28
TGTGCCAGCAGTCAAACCGACAGGACGGGGGAGCAGTACTTC
CASSQTDRTGEQYF
>TRBD1|15|TRBJ1-1|few|TRBV6-5
TGTGCCAGCACCGATCAAGGGGGCGGGAGAACTGAAGCTTTCTTT
CASTDQGGGRTEAFF